The sequence of this T cell receptor (beta chain) was determined in a study of blood T cell repertoires in COVID-19. The CDR3 spans 15 residues. Germline V gene lookup returns CDR1 MNHEY and CDR2 SVGEGT. Deletions cut 6 bases from V and 2 bases from J, with 13 bases between. Generated by immunoSEQ multiplex PCR, the TCRdb table keeps only in-frame clones and is missing some. The sample lists roughly 220,000 clones; about 86% were seen once. Participants' own reports of clinical history determined their cohort assignment. The sample was PBMCs or T cells enriched from blood (not recorded which). V usage is TRBV6-2 or TRBV6-3 and J usage is TRBJ1-4; D gene uncertain. The receptor's source is a woman in her 40s with acute COVID-19. The CDR3 sequence is CASSPYSLTNEKLFF. The CDR3 DNA reads TGTGCCAGCAGCCCGTACAGTCTCACTAATGAAAAACTGTTTTTT.